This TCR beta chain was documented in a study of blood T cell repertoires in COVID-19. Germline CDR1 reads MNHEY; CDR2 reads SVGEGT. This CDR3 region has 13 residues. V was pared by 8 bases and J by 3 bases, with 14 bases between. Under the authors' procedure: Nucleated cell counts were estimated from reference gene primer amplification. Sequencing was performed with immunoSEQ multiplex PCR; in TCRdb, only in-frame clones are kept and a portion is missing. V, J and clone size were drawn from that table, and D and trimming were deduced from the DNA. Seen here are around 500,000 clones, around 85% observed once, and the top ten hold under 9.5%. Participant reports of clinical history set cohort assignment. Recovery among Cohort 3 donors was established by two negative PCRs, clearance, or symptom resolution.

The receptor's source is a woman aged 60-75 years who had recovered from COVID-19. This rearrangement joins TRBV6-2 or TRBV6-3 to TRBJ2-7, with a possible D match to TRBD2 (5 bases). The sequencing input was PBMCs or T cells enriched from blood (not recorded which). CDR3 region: CASRRGVGYEQYF. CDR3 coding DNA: TGTGCCAGCCGCCGGGGAGTAGGCTACGAGCAGTACTTC.